Listed below are T cell receptor beta chains from one sample, sequenced in a study of blood T cell repertoires in COVID-19. The data were produced by immunoSEQ multiplex PCR, yet TCRdb's version contains in-frame clones alone and is incomplete. The table shows a few hundred thousand clones, with 86% occurring only once. Sequenced sample: peripheral blood. These receptors came from a man between 35 and 55 years old who had recovered from COVID-19. Both conserved end residues are part of each CDR3. Clone size appears in some rows only: once, few, many, or a class for an expanded clone.

v_gene	abundance	j_gene	CDR3aa
TRBV5-5	once	TRBJ2-2	CASSLRAGPTNTGELFF
TRBV9	.	TRBJ2-7	CASSVGQGPWSEQYF
TRBV11-3	.	TRBJ2-7	CASSLHDGEQYF
TRBV7-6	.	TRBJ2-1	CASSLVAGGSGGEQFF
TRBV5-5	few	TRBJ2-3	CASSISTRADTQYF
TRBV27	once	TRBJ2-5	CASSDGTGVLDQYF
TRBV2	.	TRBJ2-1	CASSELQGRGLGNEQFF
TRBV2	once	TRBJ2-3	CASREVDTQYF
TRBV2	.	TRBJ1-2	CASSLGQGANYGYTF
TRBV27	.	TRBJ2-1	CASIAATYNEQFF
TRBV5-1	.	TRBJ1-1	CASSLRGYRQEAVTEAFF
TRBV5-1	.	TRBJ2-5	CASSRSGEQETQYF
TRBV29-1	.	TRBJ2-2	CSAKAGASGELFF
TRBV6-5	.	TRBJ1-2	CASSYGGTDGYTF
TRBV30	.	TRBJ1-1	CAWCLSRNTEAFF
TRBV2	.	TRBJ2-7	CATSGQGYEQYF
TRBV5-4	.	TRBJ2-3	CASSLAGAGDTQYF
TRBV6-1	.	TRBJ2-7	CASSELDRPSYEQYF
TRBV28	.	TRBJ2-4	CASSPAVNSKNIQYF
TRBV21-1	.	TRBJ1-1	CASSTPAEGGSRTEAFF
TRBV2	.	TRBJ2-7	CASSAGQLVYEQYF
TRBV11-2	.	TRBJ1-1	CASSLVRGKNTEAFF
TRBV6-6	.	TRBJ2-1	CASSLREGSSYNEQFF
TRBV12-3/TRBV12-4	.	TRBJ1-1	CASSSRGRKAFF
TRBV5-1	.	TRBJ1-1	CASSPVIVATEAFF
TRBV19	.	TRBJ2-7	CASSMGGGLAGYEQYF
TRBV6-5	few	TRBJ2-3	CASSRGGFSTDTQYF
TRBV29-1	.	TRBJ2-6	CSVDSPSGANVLTF
TRBV3-1/TRBV3-2	.	TRBJ1-4	CASSQDGATNEKLFF
TRBV5-1	.	TRBJ2-2	CASSRLAGRGTGELFF
TRBV7-8	.	TRBJ2-7	CASSLAQREVSHEQYF
TRBV30	once	TRBJ2-3	CAWRGVSSTDTQYF
TRBV5-4	.	TRBJ2-7	CASSGTGGPYEQYF
TRBV5-6	.	TRBJ2-5	CASRGTSVQETQYF
TRBV19	once	TRBJ2-1	CASSIDYREQFF
TRBV12-5	.	TRBJ2-2	CASGLGQLNTGELFF
TRBV10-2	few	TRBJ2-7	CASSESRGRHEQYF
TRBV7-2	.	TRBJ1-2	CASSRFRGSVDGYTF
TRBV7-9	.	TRBJ1-2	CASSLAGGPLYGYTF
TRBV9	.	TRBJ2-3	CASSVVDSGPDTQYF
TRBV4-1	.	TRBJ2-2	CASSQSREGLRELFF
TRBV9	.	TRBJ2-1	CASSVGQGPGGEQFF
TRBV7-6	.	TRBJ2-1	CASSRSGTDYNEQFF
TRBV27	.	TRBJ2-7	CASSLLGLSSYEQYF
TRBV2	.	TRBJ2-3	CASRETSLLTQYF
TRBV24-1	.	TRBJ1-2	CATSDPPSGGLANYGYTF
TRBV4-3	.	TRBJ2-1	CASSHSLAGAYNEQFF
TRBV24-1	.	TRBJ2-1	CATSDPRDSNEQFF
TRBV5-1	.	TRBJ2-1	CASSGTDFYNEQFF
TRBV27	once	TRBJ2-5	CASSLGSGRPATQYF
TRBV28	.	TRBJ2-7	CASSLWGQPPYEQYF
TRBV7-2	.	TRBJ2-2	CASSPRLAGNTGELFF